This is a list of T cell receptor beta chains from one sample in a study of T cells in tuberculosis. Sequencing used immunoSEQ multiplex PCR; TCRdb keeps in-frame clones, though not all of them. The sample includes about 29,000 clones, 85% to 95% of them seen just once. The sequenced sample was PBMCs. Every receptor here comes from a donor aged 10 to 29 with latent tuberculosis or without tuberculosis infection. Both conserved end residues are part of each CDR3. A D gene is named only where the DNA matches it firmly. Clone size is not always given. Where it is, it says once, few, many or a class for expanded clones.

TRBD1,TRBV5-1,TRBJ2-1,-,CASFPPGTAKYNEQFF,TGCGCCAGCTTTCCCCCCGGGACAGCCAAGTACAATGAGCAGTTCTTC
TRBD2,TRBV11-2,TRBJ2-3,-,CASSFPLVAGGQDTQYF,TGTGCCAGCAGTTTCCCCCTGGTAGCGGGGGGGCAGGATACGCAGTATTTT
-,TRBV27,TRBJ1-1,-,CASSLSEGVMNTEAFF,TGTGCCAGCAGTTTATCGGAGGGAGTGATGAACACTGAAGCTTTCTTT
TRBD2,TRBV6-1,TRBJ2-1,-,CASSEASGGYNEQFF,TGTGCCAGCAGTGAAGCTAGCGGGGGTTACAATGAGCAGTTCTTC
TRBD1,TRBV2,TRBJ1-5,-,CASSELGTGGTSGTQPQHF,TGTGCCAGCAGTGAGTTAGGGACAGGGGGTACCAGCGGGACCCAGCCCCAGCATTTT
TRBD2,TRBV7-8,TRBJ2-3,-,CASSFRTSGGSTDTQYF,TGTGCCAGCAGCTTCAGGACTAGCGGGGGTTCCACAGATACGCAGTATTTT
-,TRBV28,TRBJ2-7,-,CASNPGHSYEQYF,TGTGCCAGCAATCCAGGGCACTCCTACGAGCAGTACTTC
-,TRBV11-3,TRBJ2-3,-,CASSLDQGGTSRLGTQYF,TGTGCCAGCAGCTTAGATCAGGGAGGGACAAGTCGACTAGGTACGCAGTATTTT
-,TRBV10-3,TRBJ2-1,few,CAISETLAGQFF,TGTGCCATCAGTGAAACCCTGGCGGGGCAGTTCTTC
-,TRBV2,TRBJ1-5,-,CASSEADGGNQPQHF,TGTGCCAGCAGTGAAGCGGACGGGGGCAATCAGCCCCAGCATTTT
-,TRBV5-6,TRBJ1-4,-,CASSLGLTFNEKLFF,TGTGCCAGCAGCTTGGGGCTTACGTTTAATGAAAAACTGTTTTTT
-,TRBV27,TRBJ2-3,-,CASSSYLTDTQYF,TGTGCCAGCAGTTCCTATCTCACAGATACGCAGTATTTT
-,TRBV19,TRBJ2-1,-,CASSGGYNEQFF,TGTGCCAGTAGTGGGGGGTACAATGAGCAGTTCTTC
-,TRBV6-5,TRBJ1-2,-,CASGAETENFYGYTF,TGTGCCAGCGGGGCTGAGACAGAGAATTTCTATGGCTACACCTTC
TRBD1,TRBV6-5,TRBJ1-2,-,CASSPGTAYYGYTF,TGTGCCAGCAGTCCCGGGACAGCTTACTATGGCTACACCTTC
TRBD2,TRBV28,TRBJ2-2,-,CASSDRGGADTGELFF,TGTGCCAGCAGTGATCGCGGGGGGGCTGACACCGGGGAGCTGTTTTTT
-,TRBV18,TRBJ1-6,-,CASSPRAGSSPLHF,TGTGCCAGCTCACCACGGGCGGGGAGTTCACCCCTCCACTTT
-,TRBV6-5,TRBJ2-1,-,CASSLGTQQFF,TGTGCCAGCAGTCTCGGGACTCAGCAGTTCTTC
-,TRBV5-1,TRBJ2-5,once,CASSLAFETQYF,TGCGCCAGCAGCTTGGCCTTTGAGACCCAGTACTTC